This T cell receptor beta chain was obtained from a study of blood T cells in healthy people across ages. Regarding the study as a whole: Long-lived donors exceeded aged donors in naive CD4+ cells and diversity. Samples with more naive T cells showed higher observed beta diversity.

The CDR3 consists of 12 residues. Looked up from germline, CDR1 is SGHKS and CDR2 is YYEKEE (reference sequence). V dropped 0 bases and J dropped 12; count of bases not matched to a gene: 2. Each sample provided at least 5 micrograms of extracted total RNA. This clonotype has a count of ten or more. Its antigen is unknown. Next came a second PCR, run for about 7 to 12 cycles, which used a sample-barcoded 5' primer along with a J-beta primer mix. Tagging of each cDNA molecule was performed by a template-switch adaptor with 12 random nucleotides. Using its own MiXCR run on the 5' RACE reads, TCRdb lists one record per CDR3 protein. The sample holds approximately 600,000 distinct CDR3 sequences, under 70% seen once.

Material for sequencing was blood. This chain uses TRBV5-5 with TRBJ2-1; 8 nucleotides align to TRBD1. This TCR derives from a man in his sixties in good health. CDR3 nucleotides: TGTGCCAGCAGCTTGGAGGGGACAGGGCAGTTCTTC. It codes for CASSLEGTGQFF.